The next 6 T cell receptor beta chains were all read from a single sample in a study of siplizumab effects on memory and regulatory T cells. Sequencing was performed with immunoSEQ multiplex PCR; in TCRdb, only in-frame clones are kept and a portion is missing. The data show some 100,000 clones, approximately 94% seen once. The sequenced sample was Tregs sorted from blood. These receptors were taken from a human donor in good health.

The chain uses TRBV11-2 and TRBJ2-7; D not certain. CDR1 is SGHAT and CDR2 is FQNNGV in the germline V gene. The CDR3 runs 14 residues. Trimming took off 3 bases at V and 1 base at J, with 10 bases between the two ends. For the CDR3, the DNA is TGTGCCAGCAGCTTGACCCCCGGATCCTACGAGCAGTACTTC. It yields the protein CASSLTPGSYEQYF.

The V gene is TRBV5-1, the J gene TRBJ1-2, with 7 bases that match TRBD1. This CDR3 region has 15 residues. Trimming at V came to 4 bases and at J to 0 bases, leaving 6 bases not matched to a gene. The V gene's germline CDR1 is SGHRS and CDR2 YFSETQ. CDR3 DNA: TGCGCCAGCAGCCCCGGGACAGTCGCTAACTATGGCTACACCTTC. Translating it yields CASSPGTVANYGYTF.

The CDR3 bases are TGTGCCAGCAGCGGAACCCGACAGGGTTGGAACTACGAGCAGTACTTC. Its protein is CASSGTRQGWNYEQYF. The J gene is TRBJ2-7, the V gene TRBV7-3; 7 positions match TRBD1. CDR3 length: 16 residues. The germline gives CDR1 SGHTA, CDR2 FQGTGA. The trim removed 5 bases at V and 3 bases at J, leaving 13 bases unmatched.

The gene calls are TRBV7-3 and TRBJ2-1; 8 bases are shared with TRBD2. V lost 2 bases and J lost 6; bases outside the gene matches: 9. The CDR3 spans 16 residues. CDR1 is SGHTA and CDR2 is FQGTGA in the germline V gene. CDR3 coding DNA: TGTGCCAGCAGCTTACCGGGACTAGGGCAATCCAATGAGCAGTTCTTC. Translation gives CASSLPGLGQSNEQFF.

This clone was seen only a few times. Other nucleotide sequences from this sample produce the same CDR3. The V call is TRBV9, the J call TRBJ2-7; the D gene is possibly TRBD1 (5 bases). The CDR3 is 12 residues long. The germline gives CDR1 SGDLS, CDR2 YYNGEE. The V and J ends lost 3 bases and 3 bases respectively, with 7 bases between them. CDR3 bases: TGTGCCAGCAGCGGGGGCGGCTACGAGCAGTACTTC. Amino acid sequence: CASSGGGYEQYF.

V and J are TRBV7-6 and TRBJ2-7, with 10 bases aligning to TRBD1. The CDR3 length is 13 residues. The trim removed 6 bases at V and 7 bases at J, leaving 6 bases unmatched. Germline CDR1 SGHVS, CDR2 FNYEAQ. CDR3: CASSKRDRGEQYF. The CDR3 DNA is TGTGCCAGCAGTAAGAGGGACAGGGGAGAGCAGTACTTC.